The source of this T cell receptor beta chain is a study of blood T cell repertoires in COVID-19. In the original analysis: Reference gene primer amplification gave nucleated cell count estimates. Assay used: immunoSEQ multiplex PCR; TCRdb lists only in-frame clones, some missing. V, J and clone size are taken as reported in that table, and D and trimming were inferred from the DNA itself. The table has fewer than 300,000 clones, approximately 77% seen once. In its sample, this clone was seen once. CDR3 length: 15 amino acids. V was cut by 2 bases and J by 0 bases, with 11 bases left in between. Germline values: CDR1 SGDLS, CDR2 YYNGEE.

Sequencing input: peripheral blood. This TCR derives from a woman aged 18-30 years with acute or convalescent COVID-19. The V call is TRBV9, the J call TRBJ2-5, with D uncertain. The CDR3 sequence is CASSVGSQYQETQYF. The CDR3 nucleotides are TGTGCCAGCAGCGTGGGCAGCCAATACCAAGAGACCCAGTACTTC.